A selection of T cell receptor beta chains follows, all from one sample in a study of T cell responses to AZD1222 COVID-19 vaccine. Sequencing was performed with immunoSEQ multiplex PCR; in TCRdb, only in-frame clones are kept and a portion is missing. The sample contains some 130,000 clones, about 88% of which appear only once. Material: peripheral blood, obtained on day 0 of AZD1222 vaccination. The receptors here all came from an adult in good health. Both conserved end residues are part of each CDR3.

j_call | v_call | cdr3_aa
TRBJ1-1 | TRBV19 | CASKIAGVTEAFF
TRBJ1-5 | TRBV7-9 | CASSSQGNQPQHF
TRBJ1-1 | TRBV27 | CASSWTGGNTEAFF
TRBJ2-6 | TRBV3-1/TRBV3-2 | CASSHGLAGGPGANVLTF
TRBJ1-4 | TRBV28 | CASSLGGAKEKLFF
TRBJ2-1 | TRBV7-3 | CASSLGQGDNEQFF
TRBJ1-2 | TRBV5-4 | CASSFGREPYGYTF
TRBJ2-5 | TRBV10-2 | CASSEKEGTQYF
TRBJ1-2 | TRBV18 | CASSGGGGYTF
TRBJ2-1 | TRBV3-1/TRBV3-2 | CASRRRQGGEQFF